The 23 T cell receptor beta chains listed next were all sequenced from one sample in a study of T cells in Graves' hyperthyroidism and ophthalmopathy. RNA transcripts were the template for amplifying TCR beta CDR3 regions. The HTBI primer set was used in a first-round RT-PCR of the TCR CDR3. TCRdb ran MiXCR on the multiplex PCR reads and lists one entry per CDR3 protein. The sample lists a few hundred thousand distinct CDR3 sequences, 15% to 19% occurring once. Sequenced sample: blood. The receptors derive from a young woman with Graves' hyperthyroidism.

V gene TRBV19 combines with J gene TRBJ2-7; D might be TRBD1 (6 bases). Germline CDR1 is LNHDA and CDR2 is SQIVND (reference sequence). The ends were cut back, 5 bases at V and 3 bases at J, with 14 bases in the middle. CDR3 length: 14 residues. The CDR3, as DNA: TGTGCCAGTAGTCTACAGGGTACCCACTACGAGCAGTACTTC. Translated: CASSLQGTHYEQYF.

This clonotype was seen a handful of times. This chain uses TRBV2 with TRBJ2-1; no clear D. V was clipped by 1 base and J by 2 bases, with 12 bases between them. Germline V gene sequence: CDR1 SNHLY, CDR2 FYNNEI. The CDR3 extends over 16 amino acids. The CDR3 region is CASSEGVSAAYNEQFF. CDR3 bases: TGTGCCAGCAGTGAAGGGGTGAGCGCCGCCTACAATGAGCAGTTCTTC. The whole variable domain, filled in from reference TRBV2 and TRBJ2-1, reads EPEVTQTPSHQVTQMGQEVILRCVPISNHLYFYWYRQILGQKVEFLVSFYNNEISEKSEIFDDQFSVERPDGSNFTLKIRSTKLEDSAMYFCASSEGVSAAYNEQFFGPGTRLTVL.

This clonotype was recorded many times. CDR3 in amino acids: CASRGTKQGWEYGYTF. CDR3 DNA: TGTGCCAGCAGGGGTACTAAACAGGGCTGGGAGTATGGCTACACCTTC. The chain couples TRBV27 to TRBJ1-2; a weak D match, TRBD1 (6 bases). Trimming took off 6 bases at V and 5 bases at J, with 22 bases between the two ends. CDR1 is MNHEY and CDR2 is SMNVEV in the germline V gene (reference sequence). The CDR3 contains 16 residues.

This clonotype was seen a handful of times. V is TRBV12-3 or TRBV12-4 and J is TRBJ2-1, with D unclear. CDR3 length equals 16 residues. V was pared by 3 bases and J by 0 bases, with 12 bases between. The CDR3 nucleotides are TGTGCCAGCAGTTTGGTATCATCGAGCTCCTACAATGAGCAGTTCTTC. It yields the protein CASSLVSSSSYNEQFF.

This clonotype was observed at least ten times. This chain joins TRBV28 and TRBJ1-1; D is unresolved. The CDR3 consists of 12 residues. With 8 bases removed from V and 1 base from J, the gap between germline ends came to 8 bases. Germline loops: CDR1 MDHEN, CDR2 SYDVKM. CDR3 DNA: TGTGCCAGCGAATCACCGAACACTGAAGCTTTCTTT. It translates to CASESPNTEAFF.

The V gene is TRBV19, the J gene TRBJ2-1, with 10 bases matching TRBD2. CDR1 is LNHDA and CDR2 is SQIVND in the germline V gene (reference sequence). Germline trimming cut 1 base from V and 6 bases from J; bases unmatched to any gene: 3. The CDR3 consists of 15 residues. The CDR3: CASSIVRTSGNEQFF. The CDR3, as DNA: TGTGCCAGTAGTATAGTTAGGACTAGCGGCAATGAGCAGTTCTTC.

This clonotype was detected ten times or more. The V gene is TRBV6-2 or TRBV6-3, the J gene TRBJ1-1; D unclear. The CDR3 runs 15 residues. CDR1 is MNHEY and CDR2 is SVGEGT in the germline V gene. The V gene lost 2 bases and the J gene lost 8 bases, with 18 bases spanning the gap. CDR3 bases: TGTGCCAGCAGTTACCACCACAACCTTCCGCTGGAAGCTTTCTTT. It encodes CASSYHHNLPLEAFF.

The genes are TRBV6-9 and TRBJ2-3, with TRBD2 matching 10 bases. This CDR3 comprises 17 residues. After removal of 4 bases from V and 0 bases from J, the junction contained 7 bases not matched to a gene. Germline loops: CDR1 MNHGY, CDR2 SVAAGI. The CDR3 DNA follows: TGTGCCAGCAGTTCCCCTATGACTAGCGGGAGCACAGATACGCAGTATTTT. Amino acids: CASSSPMTSGSTDTQYF.

Ten or more counts support this clonotype. V and J are TRBV27 and TRBJ2-1, with D possibly matching TRBD2 (6 bases). Trimming stripped 3 bases from V and 8 bases from J, with 17 bases between. The CDR3 loop spans 15 amino acids. From germline, CDR1 is MNHEY and CDR2 SMNVEV (reference sequence). The CDR3 protein is CASSFSERVYDEQFF. Written as DNA, the CDR3 is TGTGCCAGCAGTTTTAGTGAGCGGGTGTACGATGAGCAGTTCTTC.

This chain joins TRBV11-2 and TRBJ1-3, with D hard to call. This CDR3 has 14 amino acids. Germline CDR1 SGHAT, CDR2 FQNNGV. Trimming took off 1 base at V and 8 bases at J, with 12 bases between the two ends. In DNA, the CDR3 is TGTGCCAGCAGCTTAGTTGGGAGTACGTACACCATATATTTT. Its translation: CASSLVGSTYTIYF.

In the case of this clonotype: A much bigger clone sits one base away, suggesting this may be a read error. The chain is built from TRBV7-2 and TRBJ2-1; possibly TRBD2 for D (6 bases). This CDR3 has 14 residues. In germline, CDR1 is SGHTA, CDR2 FQGNSA. The CDR3 sequence is CASSIGQPLGRQCF. The CDR3 DNA follows: TGTGCCAGCAGCATCGGTCAGCCACTGGGGAGGCAGTGCTTC.

In this sample, this clonotype turned up many times. The chain recombines TRBV20-1 with TRBJ1-1; D is unresolved. Trimming took 3 bases from V and 1 from J, leaving 15 bases between them. Germline V gives CDR1 DFQATT, CDR2 SNEGSKA (reference sequence). The CDR3 is made up of 15 amino acids. Written as DNA, the CDR3 is TGCAGTGCTAGCCTCCTTGGGCTATGGAACACTGAAGCTTTCTTT. Translating gives CSASLLGLWNTEAFF.

This clonotype was found many times. The chain couples TRBV12-3 or TRBV12-4 to TRBJ2-3; D is perhaps TRBD2 (6 bases). The germline V and J ends were trimmed by 0 bases and 10 bases, with 14 bases remaining between them. The CDR3 has 14 amino acids. CDR3: CASSLARDSYPQYF. For the CDR3, the DNA is TGTGCCAGCAGTTTAGCCCGGGACTCCTACCCGCAGTATTTT.

This clonotype was observed many times. The CDR3 region is CASSLLIGGDYGYTF. As DNA, the CDR3 is TGTGCCAGCAGTTTATTGATAGGGGGCGACTATGGCTACACCTTC. J is TRBJ1-2 and V is TRBV12-3 or TRBV12-4, with 7 bases identical to TRBD1. This CDR3 region has 15 residues. The trim removed 2 bases at V and 3 bases at J, leaving 6 bases unmatched.

This clonotype was recorded at least ten times. The chain combines TRBV3-1 with TRBJ2-7; D is possibly TRBD2 (6 bases). Germline lookup yields CDR1 LGHDT and CDR2 YNNKEL (reference sequence). Trimming removed 4 bases from V and 7 bases from J, with 8 bases in between. CDR3 length equals 11 residues. The CDR3 sequence is CASSRGDEQYF. As DNA, the CDR3 is TGTGCCAGCAGCCGGGGGGATGAGCAGTACTTC.

This clonotype was observed at least ten times. The rearrangement joins TRBV12-3 or TRBV12-4 to TRBJ1-5; 8 bases are shared with TRBD1. CDR3 size: 15 residues. V lost 4 bases to trimming and J lost 2 bases; unmatched junction nucleotides: 4. In DNA, the CDR3 is TGTGCCAGCAGTTACAGGGGGGGCGGCAATCAGCCCCAGCATTTT. Translating gives CASSYRGGGNQPQHF.

This clonotype was counted many times. In nucleotides, the CDR3 is TGTGCCAGCAGCCCCACTGGAAGGGGGCCAGGAGAGACCCAGTACTTC. Protein sequence: CASSPTGRGPGETQYF. V and J are TRBV3-1 and TRBJ2-5, with 7 bases matching TRBD1. Looked up from germline, CDR1 is LGHDT and CDR2 is YNNKEL (reference sequence). V trimming: 4 bases; J trimming: 4 bases; junction bases outside the gene matches: 12. This CDR3 has 16 residues.

This clonotype showed up just a few times. The chain is built from TRBV24-1 and TRBJ2-5; 11 bases fit TRBD2. The germline V gene encodes CDR1 KGHDR and CDR2 SFDVKD. CDR3 length: 16 amino acids. Germline trimming cut 3 bases from V and 5 bases from J; bases unmatched to any gene: 7. Written as DNA, the CDR3 is TGTGCCACCAGTGATCATAGCGGGAGGGCCGGGGAGACCCAGTACTTC. This codes for CATSDHSGRAGETQYF.

In its sample, this clonotype was seen many times. This rearrangement joins TRBV11-1 to TRBJ2-3, with 8 bases aligning to TRBD2. The germline V gene encodes CDR1 SGHAT and CDR2 FQDESV (reference sequence). V was pared by 6 bases and J by 2 bases, with 7 bases of the junction left unmatched. This CDR3 is 15 amino acids long. CDR3: CASSRAGAVTDTQYF. In DNA, the CDR3 is TGTGCCAGCAGTCGAGCGGGGGCCGTCACAGATACGCAGTATTTT.

This clonotype was seen more than once but under ten times. The V gene is TRBV20-1, the J gene TRBJ2-1, with a weak D call TRBD2 (6 bases). The CDR3 loop spans 13 amino acids. V was trimmed by 8 bases and J by 4 bases, leaving 15 bases between them. Germline V gene sequence: CDR1 DFQATT, CDR2 SNEGSKA (reference sequence). The CDR3 sequence is CSSLAGTYNEQFF. CDR3 sequence (DNA): TGCAGTTCTCTAGCCGGGACTTACAATGAGCAGTTCTTC.

In this sample, this clonotype turned up many times. The rearrangement uses TRBV7-3 and TRBJ1-1; unclear D gene. CDR3 length equals 14 residues. Germline loops: CDR1 SGHTA, CDR2 FQGTGA. The V end was cut by 2 bases, the J end by 1 base, with 8 bases between. CDR3: CASSLAARNTEAFF. CDR3 DNA sequence: TGTGCCAGCAGCTTAGCAGCAAGGAACACTGAAGCTTTCTTT.

This clonotype was detected ten times or more. This sequence joins TRBV12-3 or TRBV12-4 and TRBJ2-2, with 8 bases fitting TRBD1. This CDR3 spans 15 amino acids. Trimming removed 3 bases from V and 4 bases from J; junction bases left unmatched: 4. As DNA, the CDR3 is TGTGCCAGCAGTTTTTACAGGGGGATCACCGGGGAGCTGTTTTTT. The encoded protein is CASSFYRGITGELFF.

There are many counts of this clonotype. The rearrangement uses TRBV7-2 and TRBJ2-3; 7 positions match TRBD2. CDR3 length equals 16 residues. CDR1 and CDR2 (germline): SGHTA, FQGNSA. V was clipped by 5 bases and J by 0 bases; unmatched bases: 8. This CDR3 is CASSPRAGRSTDTQYF. The CDR3 DNA follows: TGTGCCAGCAGCCCCAGAGCGGGGAGAAGCACAGATACGCAGTATTTT.